These 22 T cell receptor beta chains share one sample of origin, sequenced in a study of response to subunit inactivated influenza vaccine. One entry per CDR3 protein, called by TCRdb with MiXCR from the RT-PCR reads. The repertoire consists of 400,000 to 650,000 distinct CDR3 sequences, with approximately 7.8% occurring once and the leading ten covering about 12%. Sequenced here: PBMCs from blood, sampled 23 months after vaccination. The receptors originated from a man aged 50-75 years who received an inactivated influenza vaccine.

The rearrangement links TRBV18 to TRBJ2-7, with 8 positions matching TRBD1. The germline CDR1 and CDR2 sequences are KGHSH and LQKENI. There are 15 residues in the CDR3. J gave up 3 bases and V 0 bases, and 4 bases lay outside the gene matches. The CDR3 DNA reads as TGTGCCAGCTCACCACCTACAGGGGGTAACTACGAGCAGTACTTC. Translated: CASSPPTGGNYEQYF.

The V gene is TRBV4-3, the J gene TRBJ2-3; D is unclear. Germline V lookup: CDR1 LGHNA, CDR2 YSLEER. The CDR3 length is 15 residues. Trimming shortened V by 0 bases and J by 0 bases, and 7 bases separated the two germline ends. The CDR3 coding sequence is TGCGCCAGCAGCCAAGAAAGGTTTAGCACAGATACGCAGTATTTT. Translation: CASSQERFSTDTQYF.

This clonotype was counted only a few times. The CDR3 DNA sequence: TGCGCCAGCAGCTTGTCTATAGGGAGCAGCCTCCACTTT. Residues: CASSLSIGSSLHF. V is TRBV5-1 and J is TRBJ1-6, with unresolved D. The V end lost 1 base, the J end lost 15 bases, and 14 bases lay between the germline ends. Germline V CDR1 and CDR2: SGHRS, YFSETQ. This CDR3 contains 13 residues.

This clonotype was seen repeatedly, ten times or more. The chain uses TRBV3-1 and TRBJ1-2, with 8 bases that match TRBD1. The CDR3 is 14 amino acids. The trim removed 0 bases at V and 8 bases at J, leaving 5 bases unmatched. Germline CDR1 is LGHDT and CDR2 is YNNKEL (reference sequence). CDR3 DNA sequence: TGTGCCAGCAGCCAAGATTGGACAGGGCGAGGCTACACCTTC. It is translated as CASSQDWTGRGYTF.

The table lists this clonotype with a few counts. The CDR3 reads CASSLTDRGPDEQYF. CDR3 nucleotide sequence: TGTGCCAGCAGCCTAACCGACAGGGGGCCAGACGAGCAGTACTTC. The chain has TRBV4-2 and TRBJ2-7; 10 nucleotides match TRBD1. The CDR3 is 15 residues long. V lost 4 bases and J lost 5; bases outside the gene matches: 8. Germline loops: CDR1 LGHNA, CDR2 YNFKEQ.

This clonotype turned up a few times. The chain couples TRBV5-5 to TRBJ1-1, with D uncertain. CDR3 length equals 13 residues. V lost 2 bases and J 0 bases, leaving 5 bases between the germline ends. CDR1 SGHKS and CDR2 YYEKEE come from the germline V gene (reference sequence). The CDR3 nucleotides are TGTGCCAGCAGCTTACTCATGAACACTGAAGCTTTCTTT. Translating gives CASSLLMNTEAFF. The full variable domain, its missing parts supplied by reference TRBV5-5 and TRBJ1-1, is DAGVTQSPTHLIKTRGQQVTLRCSPISGHKSVSWYQQVLGQGPQFIFQYYEKEERGRGNFPDRFSARQFPNYSSELNVNALLLGDSALYLCASSLLMNTEAFFGQGTRLTVV.

About this clonotype: Being one base from a much bigger clone, this may be a read error. The chain carries TRBV7-2 and TRBJ2-5, with TRBD1 as a possible D gene (7 bases). The ends were cut back, 7 bases at V and 4 bases at J, with 19 bases in the middle. The CDR3 length is 15 residues. Germline values: CDR1 SGHTA, CDR2 FQGNSA. The CDR3 spells CASIMDRWRVETQYF. CDR3 DNA sequence: TGTGCCAGCATCATGGACAGGTGGAGGGTAGAGACCCAGTACTTC.

This clonotype showed up many times. This chain uses TRBV10-3 with TRBJ1-2; the D is unclear. V lost 8 bases and J lost 8, with 21 bases in between. Germline V gives CDR1 ENHRY, CDR2 SYGVKD. This CDR3 has 14 amino acids. The CDR3 DNA reads TGTGCCATCCGGGTCGGTTACCCAGGAAAAGGCTACACCTTC. Translating it yields CAIRVGYPGKGYTF.

This clonotype was found many times. The J gene is TRBJ1-1, the V gene TRBV6-5; D gene uncertain. Trimming took off 0 bases at V and 8 bases at J, with 10 bases between the two ends. This CDR3 is 13 amino acids long. The V gene's germline CDR1 is MNHEY and CDR2 SVGAGI. Here the CDR3 DNA reads TGTGCCAGCAGTTACTCGAACAAGAGGGAAGCTTTCTTT. It specifies CASSYSNKREAFF.

This clonotype has more than one count but fewer than ten. The rearrangement links TRBV9 to TRBJ2-7; D perhaps matches TRBD1 (6 bases). The CDR3 is made up of 14 amino acids. Germline CDR1 is SGDLS and CDR2 is YYNGEE. V was cut by 3 bases and J by 0 bases, with 10 bases left in between. Here the CDR3 DNA reads TGTGCCAGCAGCGCCGGACAGACCTCCTACGAGCAGTACTTC. Its translation is CASSAGQTSYEQYF.

In this sample, this clonotype turned up a few times. The chain links TRBV10-3 to TRBJ1-1; possibly TRBD1 for D (5 bases). CDR3 length: 13 amino acids. Trimming shortened V by 6 bases and J by 4 bases, and 12 bases separated the two germline ends. CDR1 and CDR2 (germline): ENHRY, SYGVKD. Here the CDR3 reads CAIRNPGTTEAFF. CDR3 bases: TGTGCCATCAGGAACCCCGGGACCACTGAAGCTTTCTTT.

This clonotype was detected ten times or more. The chain couples TRBV21-1 to TRBJ1-2; TRBD1, the table's D call, was not compared with the DNA. TRBV21-1 has pseudogene status. This CDR3 is built from 13 residues. The CDR3: CASSKAGVGGYTF. The CDR3 DNA follows: TGTGCCAGCAGCAAGGCAGGGGTAGGCGGCTACACCTTC.

The chain is built from TRBV6-1 and TRBJ2-2; D is unresolved. CDR3 size: 15 residues. V was cut by 6 bases and J by 2 bases, with 13 bases left in between. CDR1 MNHNS and CDR2 SASEGT come from the germline V gene. CDR3 amino acids: CASREVTVNTGELFF. In DNA, the CDR3 is TGTGCCAGCAGAGAGGTAACGGTCAACACCGGGGAGCTGTTTTTT.

This clonotype has ten or more counts. The rearrangement joins TRBV7-9 to TRBJ2-2; the match to TRBD1 covers 10 bases. CDR3 size: 15 residues. Germline assignment: CDR1 SEHNR and CDR2 FQNEAQ (reference sequence). After removal of 4 bases from V and 3 bases from J, the junction contained 2 bases not matched to a gene. CDR3 DNA: TGTGCCAGCAGCTACGGGACAGGGGACACCGGGGAGCTGTTTTTT. As protein: CASSYGTGDTGELFF.

This clonotype was picked up a small number of times. The chain links TRBV29-1 to TRBJ2-2; tentative D call: TRBD2 (5 bases). The germline V gene encodes CDR1 SQVTM and CDR2 ANQGSEA. The CDR3 length is 16 residues. V gave up 6 bases and J gave up 0 bases, with 17 bases separating them. CDR3 loop: CSVGSGSVANTGELFF. The CDR3 DNA reads as TGCAGCGTCGGCTCTGGGAGCGTAGCGAACACCGGGGAGCTGTTTTTT.

This clonotype was detected a few times. The chain is built from TRBV29-1 and TRBJ1-2; 7 nucleotides match TRBD1. The CDR3 runs 14 residues. Germline V CDR1 and CDR2: SQVTM, ANQGSEA. Losses at the gene ends were 4 bases for V and 0 bases for J; bases not matched to a gene: 5. The chain's CDR3 is CSVVYRGPNYGYTF. In DNA, the CDR3 is TGCAGCGTTGTGTACAGGGGCCCTAACTATGGCTACACCTTC.

This clonotype was recorded at least ten times. The rearrangement uses TRBV10-3 and TRBJ1-5; the D gene is possibly TRBD1 (5 bases). The CDR3 has 15 amino acids. The V gene lost 0 bases and the J gene lost 3 bases, with 9 bases spanning the gap. Germline CDR1 and CDR2: ENHRY and SYGVKD. The CDR3 region is CAISESEGLNQPQHF. Here the CDR3 DNA reads TGTGCCATCAGTGAGTCAGAGGGGCTCAATCAGCCCCAGCATTTT.

The gene calls are TRBV12-3 or TRBV12-4 and TRBJ2-5; 7 bases are a match to TRBD2. The CDR3 has 17 residues. Trimming at V came to 2 bases and at J to 0 bases, leaving 9 bases not matched to a gene. CDR3 amino acids: CASSLHYWLADQETQYF. In DNA form, the CDR3 reads TGTGCCAGCAGTTTACATTATTGGCTAGCGGACCAAGAGACCCAGTACTTC.

This clonotype came up a few times. The rearrangement links TRBV20-1 to TRBJ2-1, with 8 bases identical to TRBD1. CDR1 and CDR2 from the germline V gene are DFQATT and SNEGSKA (reference sequence). With 3 bases clipped from V and 5 bases from J, the junction kept 9 bases outside the gene matches. The CDR3 is 15 amino acids. The CDR3 region is CSARKQGGGHNEQFF. CDR3 sequence (DNA): TGCAGTGCTAGGAAACAGGGGGGAGGACACAATGAGCAGTTCTTC.

This clonotype was found a few times. This chain uses TRBV3-1 with TRBJ2-5, with 7 bases identical to TRBD2. After removal of 4 bases from V and 0 bases from J, the junction contained 5 bases not matched to a gene. The CDR3 consists of 15 residues. CDR1 is LGHDT and CDR2 is YNNKEL in the germline V gene (reference sequence). The CDR3 loop is CASSPRDYYQETQYF. The CDR3 nucleotides are TGTGCCAGCAGCCCCCGGGACTACTACCAAGAGACCCAGTACTTC.

The chain uses TRBV11-1 and TRBJ2-5, with a weak D call TRBD2 (5 bases). CDR3 size: 15 residues. The V and J ends lost 2 bases and 3 bases respectively, with 13 bases between them. Germline V gene lookup returns CDR1 SGHAT and CDR2 FQDESV (reference sequence). CDR3 coding DNA: TGTGCCAGCAGCTTAATGTCTGGAGCGGAAGAGACCCAGTACTTC. Translated, it gives CASSLMSGAEETQYF.

The V gene is TRBV12-3 or TRBV12-4, the J gene TRBJ2-1; TRBD2 matches at 8 bases. The CDR3 extends over 14 amino acids. V shed 3 bases, J shed 9 bases, and the junction held 7 bases outside the gene matches. The CDR3 nucleotides read TGTGCCAGCAGTTTGTTCGGGAGGGGCGGTGAGCAGTTCTTC. This gives the protein CASSLFGRGGEQFF.